Sequencing of this TCR beta chain was carried out in a study of blood T cell repertoires in COVID-19. Background on the study: T cells, B-cell-depleted T cells, or PBMCs provided the cDNA or gDNA that served as material.

In the original processing: Researchers report that nucleated cell counts were estimated from reference gene primer amplification. TCRdb keeps only in-frame clones here, not all; method: immunoSEQ multiplex PCR. Clone size and V and J calls were adopted from that table, with D and trimming inferred from the DNA. The sample holds around 44,000 clones, 80% to 95% seen once. The CDR3 runs 13 residues. Trimming took 4 bases from V and 6 from J, leaving 13 bases between them. CDR1 is MDHEN, CDR2 SYDVKM, per germline. The sample taken for sequencing was peripheral blood. The chain has TRBV28 and TRBJ2-7, with D perhaps matching TRBD2 (7 bases). This receptor was identified in a human donor in a cohort sampled during active COVID-19. This CDR3 reads CASSSDGGREQYF. The DNA of the CDR3 is TGTGCCAGCAGTTCGGACGGGGGGCGCGAGCAGTACTTC.